This TCR beta chain was identified during a study of PD-1 blockade in classical Hodgkin lymphoma. Study-level results: Researchers reported that CD4+ TCR diversity, though not CD8+, rose significantly by C4D1. Patients starting nivolumab under 1 year after ASCT were excluded. Sources of repertoire differences remain undefined, possibly disease activity or prior therapy.

The protocol was immunoSEQ multiplex PCR, while the TCRdb copy is restricted to in-frame clones and leaves out a portion. The sample records about 50,000 clones, around 90% being singletons. A remark on this clone: Its target is not known.

Noted time point: cycle 4 day 1 (C4D1), after 5 to 7 weeks of nivolumab. All trial patients relapsed after autologous stem cell transplantation. Patients' outcomes at their best amounted to complete response, partial response or progressive disease. The material sequenced was peripheral blood mononuclear cells (PBMCs), taken before the fourth cycle of nivolumab. The receptor comes from a human donor with classical Hodgkin lymphoma.

CDR3 DNA: TGTGCCAGCAGCCACCCTAGGTCTGATACGCAGTATTTT. It codes for CASSHPRSDTQYF. This chain connects TRBV5-4 to TRBJ2-3; D is undetermined. V was pared by 4 bases and J by 6 bases, with 12 bases between. This CDR3 has 13 residues. Germline CDR1 SGHNT, CDR2 YYREEE (reference sequence).